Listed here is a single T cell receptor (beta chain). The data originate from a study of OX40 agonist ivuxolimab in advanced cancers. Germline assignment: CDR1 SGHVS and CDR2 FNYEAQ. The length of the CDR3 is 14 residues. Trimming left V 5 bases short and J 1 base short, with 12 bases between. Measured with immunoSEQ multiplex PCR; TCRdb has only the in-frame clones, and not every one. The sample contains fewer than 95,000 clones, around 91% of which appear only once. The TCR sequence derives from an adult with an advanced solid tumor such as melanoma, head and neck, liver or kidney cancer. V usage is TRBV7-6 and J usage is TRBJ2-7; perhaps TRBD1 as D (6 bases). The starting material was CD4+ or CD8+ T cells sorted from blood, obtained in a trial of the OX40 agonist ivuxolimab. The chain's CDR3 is CASSLLQGSYEQYF. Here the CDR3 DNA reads TGTGCCAGCAGCCTCCTACAGGGATCCTACGAGCAGTACTTC.